Reported below is one T cell receptor beta chain. Its target is not known. The sample comes from a study of T cell repertoires in cytomegalovirus infection. Study conclusions and caveats: Cumulative public TCR beta family frequency identified CMV carriers with the relevant HLA. HLA-C-restricted CMV-specific TCR beta clonotypes prevailed in the ex vivo response.

V trimming: 5 bases; J trimming: 4 bases; junction bases outside the gene matches: 0. The CDR3 runs 12 residues. Germline V gene sequence: CDR1 SGHAT, CDR2 FQDESV (reference sequence). TCRdb reprocessed the reads via MiXCR and lists one record per CDR3 protein. The sample yields roughly 230,000 distinct CDR3 sequences, roughly 23% seen once. The chain uses TRBV11-1 and TRBJ2-3, with TRBD2 matching 7 bases. This receptor was obtained from a human donor in good health (CMV status not recorded). Some clones in this sample may be carry-over from other donors' samples. Sequences were obtained from CD8+ T cells from PBMCs. CDR3 amino acids: CASSGRADTQYF. The DNA of the CDR3 is TGTGCCAGCAGCGGGAGGGCAGATACGCAGTATTTT.